The 25 T cell receptor beta chains below were found in one sample sequenced in a study of shared clonotypes between healthy human individuals. Generated by immunoSEQ multiplex PCR, the TCRdb table keeps only in-frame clones and is missing some. The profile shows about 480,000 clones, almost 80% of them singletons. Specimen: PBMCs. Every receptor here comes from a woman aged 40 to 50 in good health. Some clones in this sample may be carry-over from other donors' samples.

The chain joins TRBV5-5 to TRBJ1-1; D is undetermined. V lost 7 bases, J lost 4 bases, and 8 bases lay in between. The CDR3 extends over 11 amino acids. CDR1 is SGHKS and CDR2 is YYEKEE in the germline V gene (reference sequence). The chain's CDR3 is CASQQVTEAFF. As DNA, the CDR3 is TGTGCCAGCCAGCAAGTCACTGAAGCTTTCTTT.

V and J are TRBV27 and TRBJ2-3; 9 bases map to TRBD2. There are 17 residues in the CDR3. Germline CDR1 is MNHEY and CDR2 is SMNVEV (reference sequence). Trimming took 7 bases from V and 0 from J; bases not matched to a gene: 11. DNA of the CDR3: TGTGCCAGCAAGGCTAGCGGGATATTCGCTAGCACAGATACGCAGTATTTT. Encoded protein: CASKASGIFASTDTQYF.

The DNA for the CDR3 is TGTGCCAGTAGTCTTGGACTAGCGGGAGGGCCTTTTTCGTCCGTCAATGAGCAGTTCTTC. Protein sequence: CASSLGLAGGPFSSVNEQFF. The chain recombines TRBV19 with TRBJ2-1, with 15 positions matching TRBD2. Germline CDR1 LNHDA, CDR2 SQIVND (reference sequence). J lost 6 bases, V lost 5 bases, and 17 bases had no gene match. The CDR3 consists of 20 residues.

The V gene is TRBV7-2, the J gene TRBJ2-5, with D possibly TRBD2 on 5 matching bases. The CDR3 consists of 14 residues. The germline gives CDR1 SGHTA, CDR2 FQGNSA. Trimming took off 1 base at V and 2 bases at J, with 8 bases between the two ends. The DNA of the CDR3 is TGTGCCAGCAGCTTAGATCTAGCTCAAGAGACCCAGTACTTC. This gives the protein CASSLDLAQETQYF.

The CDR3 coding sequence is TGTGCCTGGGGCCGGGGAACAGGGAACAAAGAGACCCAGTACTTC. This encodes CAWGRGTGNKETQYF. The gene calls are TRBV30 and TRBJ2-5; a weak D match, TRBD1 (6 bases). Trimming took 5 bases from V and 3 from J, leaving 19 bases between them. This CDR3 has 15 amino acids. The germline V gene encodes CDR1 GTSNPN and CDR2 SVGIG (reference sequence).

J is TRBJ2-1 and V is TRBV27; 7 bases fit TRBD1. From germline, CDR1 is MNHEY and CDR2 SMNVEV (reference sequence). Trimming at V came to 8 bases and at J to 3 bases, leaving 7 bases not matched to a gene. The CDR3 extends over 14 amino acids. Written as DNA, the CDR3 is TGTGCCAGCTCAACCAGGGGGTTCTACAATGAGCAGTTCTTC. Its protein is CASSTRGFYNEQFF.

This chain connects TRBV5-4 to TRBJ1-1, with no clear D. The germline V gene encodes CDR1 SGHNT and CDR2 YYREEE (reference sequence). The CDR3 length is 15 residues. The V gene lost 5 bases and the J gene lost 3 bases, with 17 bases spanning the gap. CDR3 sequence reads: CASRRDKPTHTEAFF. CDR3 in DNA: TGTGCCAGCAGGCGTGACAAACCAACCCACACTGAAGCTTTCTTT.

This sequence joins TRBV7-2 and TRBJ2-1, with TRBD1 matching 9 bases. CDR1 SGHTA and CDR2 FQGNSA come from the germline V gene. The length of the CDR3 is 15 residues. With 1 base clipped from V and 5 bases from J, the junction kept 3 bases outside the gene matches. The CDR3 DNA sequence: TGTGCCAGCAGCTTAGACGGACAGGGGAACAATGAGCAGTTCTTC. Translation: CASSLDGQGNNEQFF.

The chain combines TRBV28 with TRBJ2-7; TRBD1 aligns across 9 bases. CDR1 and CDR2 from the germline V gene are MDHEN and SYDVKM. V was clipped by 4 bases and J by 6 bases; unmatched bases: 13. CDR3 length equals 16 residues. The CDR3 region is CASSSPRRGGQGEQYF. In DNA, the CDR3 is TGTGCCAGCAGTTCCCCCCGGCGTGGGGGACAGGGCGAGCAGTACTTC. The full variable domain, its missing parts supplied by reference TRBV28 and TRBJ2-7, is DVKVTQSSRYLVKRTGEKVFLECVQDMDHENMFWYRQDPGLGLRLIYFSYDVKMKEKGDIPEGYSVSREKKERFSLILESASTNQTSMYLCASSSPRRGGQGEQYFGPGTRLTVT.

A remark on this clone: Other DNA variants within this sample encode the same CDR3. This sequence joins TRBV27 and TRBJ2-2; D unclear. Between the trimmed V and J ends, which lost 3 bases and 5 bases, there was a span of 4 bases. Germline V lookup: CDR1 MNHEY, CDR2 SMNVEV (reference sequence). The CDR3 spans 12 residues. The CDR3 protein is CASSFRTGELFF. DNA for the CDR3: TGTGCCAGCAGTTTTCGTACCGGGGAGCTGTTTTTT.

This rearrangement joins TRBV5-1 to TRBJ2-2, with D possibly being TRBD2 (5 bases). V was shortened by 3 bases and J by 4 bases, with 16 bases between the two germline ends. The germline gives CDR1 SGHRS, CDR2 YFSETQ. This CDR3 has 16 residues. In nucleotides, the CDR3 is TGCGCCAGCAGCTGGGATTATAGCGTAGGCACCGGGGAGCTGTTTTTT. It encodes CASSWDYSVGTGELFF.

The chain combines TRBV9 with TRBJ2-1; the match to TRBD1 covers 8 bases. Germline CDR1 is SGDLS and CDR2 is YYNGEE. The CDR3 totals 14 residues. V was clipped by 3 bases and J by 9 bases; unmatched bases: 8. The CDR3 sequence is CASSERTGSGEQFF. The CDR3 region has the DNA TGTGCCAGCAGCGAGAGGACAGGGTCCGGTGAGCAGTTCTTC.

The chain couples TRBV9 to TRBJ2-3, with 8 bases lining up with TRBD2. Looked up from germline, CDR1 is SGDLS and CDR2 is YYNGEE. The CDR3 runs to 16 residues. The junction had 10 bases not matched to a gene; V was cut back by 6 bases and J by 1 base. As DNA, the CDR3 is TGTGCCAGCACGCCGCCGGGACTAGAGGGCACAGATACGCAGTATTTT. This translates into CASTPPGLEGTDTQYF.

In the case of this clone: A read error may explain this, as a much larger clone is one base away. J is TRBJ1-1 and V is TRBV7-6; D is ambiguous. The CDR3 loop spans 12 amino acids. Germline V lookup: CDR1 SGHVS, CDR2 FNYEAQ. The CDR3 loop is CASGLGRGGAFF. The CDR3, as DNA: TGTGCCAGCGGCTTGGGCCGGGGAGGGGCTTTCTTT.

This chain connects TRBV7-3 to TRBJ2-1, with 9 nucleotides matching TRBD2. This CDR3 has 15 amino acids. Germline V gene data show CDR1 as SGHTA and CDR2 as FQGTGA. Trimming took 4 bases from V and 5 from J; bases not matched to a gene: 6. The DNA of the CDR3 is TGTGCCAGCAGCTCGGCTAGCGGGAATCACAATGAGCAGTTCTTC. Its translation: CASSSASGNHNEQFF.

This clone showed up just a few times. CDR3 loop: CASSSGSGELFF. In nucleotides, the CDR3 is TGTGCCAGCAGCAGTGGCTCCGGGGAGCTGTTTTTT. The rearrangement links TRBV5-4 to TRBJ2-2; D call uncertain. The length of the CDR3 is 12 residues. V lost 4 bases and J 6 bases, leaving 7 bases between the germline ends. CDR1 and CDR2 (germline): SGHNT, YYREEE (reference sequence).

In its sample, this clone was seen a few times. The rearrangement joins TRBV5-5 to TRBJ2-7; possibly TRBD2 for D (6 bases). V was shortened by 2 bases and J by 3 bases, with 12 bases between the two germline ends. Germline loops: CDR1 SGHKS, CDR2 YYEKEE (reference sequence). The length of the CDR3 is 14 residues. CDR3 nucleotide sequence: TGTGCCAGCAGCTTAGGCGGGGTCGGCTACGAGCAGTACTTC. Protein: CASSLGGVGYEQYF.

The chain joins TRBV30 to TRBJ1-6; D is unresolved. V was pared by 2 bases and J by 7 bases, with 12 bases between. In germline, CDR1 is GTSNPN, CDR2 SVGIG (reference sequence). CDR3 length equals 14 residues. As DNA, the CDR3 is TGTGCCTGGAGTAGTGGGCAAGCGAATTCACCCCTCCACTTT. Residues: CAWSSGQANSPLHF.

J is TRBJ1-4 and V is TRBV4-3; 7 nucleotides align to TRBD1. V gave up 3 bases and J gave up 1 base; unmatched junction bases: 5. Germline lookup yields CDR1 LGHNA and CDR2 YSLEER. This CDR3 has 16 residues. CDR3 DNA: TGCGCCAGCAGCCAGGGGACAGCAGTAACTAATGAAAAACTGTTTTTT. It encodes CASSQGTAVTNEKLFF.

Of note for this clone: At one boundary the junction diverges from the germline segment, which might be a read error. This rearrangement joins TRBV5-1 to TRBJ1-1; the match to TRBD1 covers 9 bases. CDR1 and CDR2 (germline): SGHRS, YFSETQ. CDR3 size: 15 residues. The CDR3 spells CASSLLGTGNAEAFF. The CDR3 DNA reads TGCGCCAGCAGCTTGCTCGGGACAGGGAACGCTGAAGCTTTCTTT.

The chain couples TRBV15 to TRBJ2-3, with 9 bases matching TRBD2. J was trimmed by 1 base and V by 6 bases; bases with no gene match: 17. Germline V lookup: CDR1 LNHNV, CDR2 YYDKDF (reference sequence). The length of the CDR3 is 19 residues. The DNA for the CDR3 is TGTGCCACCAGACCCCCGAGACTAGCGGACGGGGGGGGCACAGATACGCAGTATTTT. Amino acids: CATRPPRLADGGGTDTQYF. The full variable domain, rest sourced from reference TRBV15 and TRBJ2-3, is DAMVIQNPRYQVTQFGKPVTLSCSQTLNHNVMYWYQQKSSQAPKLLFHYYDKDFNNEADTPDNFQSRRPNTSFCFLDIRSPGLGDTAMYLCATRPPRLADGGGTDTQYFGPGTRLTVL.

V is TRBV19 and J is TRBJ2-2; D possibly corresponds to TRBD1 (6 bases). Trimming stripped 6 bases from V and 1 base from J, with 15 bases between. Per germline, CDR1 LNHDA and CDR2 SQIVND (reference sequence). This CDR3 has 16 residues. Here the CDR3 reads CASSTPPGQNTGELFF. CDR3 bases: TGTGCCAGTAGCACACCTCCGGGACAGAACACCGGGGAGCTGTTTTTT.

This sequence joins TRBV5-1 and TRBJ1-2; 7 bases align to TRBD1. CDR3 length equals 15 residues. V shed 4 bases and J 3 bases; nucleotides not matched to a gene: 9. CDR1 SGHRS and CDR2 YFSETQ come from the germline V gene. Here the CDR3 reads CASSLRGSSDYGYTF. CDR3 nucleotides: TGCGCCAGCAGCCTCAGGGGGAGTTCCGACTATGGCTACACCTTC. The entire variable domain, with the rest obtained from reference TRBV5-1 and TRBJ1-2, is as follows: KAGVTQTPRYLIKTRGQQVTLSCSPISGHRSVSWYQQTPGQGLQFLFEYFSETQRNKGNFPGRFSGRQFSNSRSEMNVSTLELGDSALYLCASSLRGSSDYGYTFGSGTRLTVV.

This chain joins TRBV11-2 and TRBJ1-1, with D unclear. Germline lookup yields CDR1 SGHAT and CDR2 FQNNGV. CDR3 length: 14 amino acids. Trimming stripped 2 bases from V and 4 bases from J, with 11 bases between. CDR3 residues: CASSLSRASTEAFF. The CDR3 DNA sequence: TGTGCCAGCAGCTTATCAAGGGCGTCCACTGAAGCTTTCTTT.

This clone was observed a handful of times. This chain joins TRBV27 and TRBJ2-5; D possibly corresponds to TRBD1 (5 bases). The V end lost 7 bases, the J end lost 2 bases, and 14 bases lay between the germline ends. CDR3 size: 14 residues. Germline CDR1 MNHEY, CDR2 SMNVEV (reference sequence). The CDR3, as DNA: TGTGCCAGCAAGAAACAGGCTATGCAAGAGACCCAGTACTTC. Its protein is CASKKQAMQETQYF.